A single sample gave rise to the 4 T cell receptor beta chains below, sequenced in a study of T cells in Graves' hyperthyroidism and ophthalmopathy. TCR beta CDR3 region amplification was performed from RNA transcripts. First-round RT-PCR targeting the TCR CDR3 was performed with the HTBI primer set. MiXCR, run by TCRdb on the multiplex PCR reads, gives a single entry per CDR3 protein. The sample contains some 370,000 distinct CDR3 sequences, roughly 17% of which appear only once. Sequenced: blood. These receptors all stem from a woman in her twenties or thirties with Graves' hyperthyroidism that later progressed to Graves' ophthalmopathy.

This chain uses TRBV20-1 with TRBJ2-7; D is undetermined. The V gene lost 1 base and the J gene lost 1 base, with 14 bases spanning the gap. This CDR3 has 15 amino acids. Germline CDR1 is DFQATT and CDR2 is SNEGSKA (reference sequence). The CDR3 region has the DNA TGCAGTGCTAGAGCCTATGGTGACGGTTCCTACGAGCAGTACTTC. Translated: CSARAYGDGSYEQYF.

This clonotype was detected ten times or more. This chain joins TRBV28 and TRBJ2-7; 11 positions agree with TRBD2. The length of the CDR3 is 15 residues. The ends lost 6 bases at V and 2 bases at J; junction bases unmatched: 6. CDR1 and CDR2 from the germline V gene are MDHEN and SYDVKM. CDR3 nucleotide sequence: TGTGCCAGCAGCCCCCTGACTAGCGGGGCCTACGAGCAGTACTTC. Translation gives CASSPLTSGAYEQYF.

This clonotype appeared many times. This sequence joins TRBV27 and TRBJ2-3; D is possibly TRBD2 (6 bases). V lost 5 bases, J lost 6 bases, and 18 bases lay in between. CDR1 MNHEY and CDR2 SMNVEV come from the germline V gene (reference sequence). CDR3 size: 15 residues. The chain's CDR3 is CASSIRLEISDTQYF. In nucleotides, the CDR3 is TGTGCCAGCAGTATAAGACTAGAGATATCTGATACGCAGTATTTT.

This clonotype was counted many times. This chain links TRBV12-3 or TRBV12-4 with TRBJ1-2, with D maybe TRBD1 (6 bases). There are 14 residues in the CDR3. V dropped 4 bases and J dropped 7 bases, with 16 bases sitting between them. The CDR3 nucleotides are TGTGCCAGCAGTTCGTCGGGGGGCGTCGGTGGCTACACCTTC. As protein: CASSSSGGVGGYTF.